This is a list of T cell receptor beta chains from one sample in a study of response to subunit inactivated influenza vaccine. TCRdb reprocessed the RT-PCR reads via MiXCR and lists one record per CDR3 protein. In the table there are 150,000 to 200,000 distinct CDR3 sequences, approximately 11% of which are singletons. The specimen comprised CD8+ T cells sorted from PBMCs, sampled roughly 24 months after vaccination. The origin of the receptors is a man in his fifties or sixties who received an inactivated influenza vaccine. Both conserved end residues are part of each CDR3. The D gene is left open where the match is weak. The size of a clone is reported for some rows only, either as once, few or many, or as a class for expanded clones.

>TRBV21-1|TRBJ2-1|many|-
TGTGCCAGCAGCAAAGCGACCGGGACTAGCGGGAATGTAGTGTTCTTC
CASSKATGTSGNVVFF
>TRBV27|TRBJ2-2|-|-
TGTGCCAGCAGTACCTCCGGGACACCGTACGGGGAGCTGTTTTTT
CASSTSGTPYGELFF
>TRBV29-1|TRBJ2-7|few|-
TGCAGCGTTAGTTATGGCGGGACCTACGAGCAGTACTTC
CSVSYGGTYEQYF
>TRBV27|TRBJ2-1|few|-
TGTGCCAGCAGTTTATCGGTCGGGGACGGGGGCTACAATGAGCAGTTCTTC
CASSLSVGDGGYNEQFF
>TRBV4-3|TRBJ2-6|few|TRBD1
TGCGCCAGCAGCCACCTACAGGACAGGGTCCACTCTGGGGCCAACGTCCTGACTTTC
CASSHLQDRVHSGANVLTF
>TRBV7-6|TRBJ2-7|few|-
TGTGCCAGCAGCCCCTTGGGGGGCACTTCGTACGAGCAGTACTTC
CASSPLGGTSYEQYF
>TRBV6-1|TRBJ2-1|few|-
TGTGCCAGCAGTCAATGGAATGGTTTTGGGGATGAGCAGTTCTTC
CASSQWNGFGDEQFF
>TRBV20-1|TRBJ2-7|few|-
TGCAGTGCTACGGGACACGATTCCTACGAGCAGTACTTC
CSATGHDSYEQYF
>TRBV27|TRBJ2-1|many|-
TGTGCCAGCACAGTTTCTAGCTCCTACAATGAGCAGTTCTTC
CASTVSSSYNEQFF
>TRBV6-2/TRBV6-3|TRBJ1-1|many|-
TGTGCCAGCGGTGTGGGGAACACTGAAGCTTTCTTT
CASGVGNTEAFF
>TRBV6-2/TRBV6-3|TRBJ1-5|few|TRBD1
TGTGCCAGCAGTTTCCCACAGGGGTATCAGCCCCAGCATTTT
CASSFPQGYQPQHF
>TRBV6-5|TRBJ1-5|few|-
TGTGCCAGCAGTTGGGTGGCAGGGGTTCAGCCCCAGCATTTT
CASSWVAGVQPQHF
>TRBV9|TRBJ1-2|-|-
TGTGCCAGCAGCACGTCGACCGGGACCGAGGGCTATGGCTACACCTTC
CASSTSTGTEGYGYTF
>TRBV7-9|TRBJ2-2|few|TRBD1
TGTGCCAGCATAGGGGGCCCGGACACCGGGGAGCTGTTTTTT
CASIGGPDTGELFF
>TRBV30|TRBJ1-2|-|-
TGTGCCTGGAGTGTACAGGCGAACTATGGCTACACCTTC
CAWSVQANYGYTF
>TRBV4-3|TRBJ1-4|-|-
TGCGCCAGCAGCTACACTGTGGGGTTTCGGGAAAAACTGTTTTTT
CASSYTVGFREKLFF
>TRBV29-1|TRBJ2-1|few|-
TGCAGCGCCAGAATGGGCTACAATGAGCAGTTCTTC
CSARMGYNEQFF
>TRBV20-1|TRBJ2-5|-|TRBD1
TGCAGTGCTAGAAGAAGGAGGTGGGACAGGTCGGAGACCCAGTACTTC
CSARRRRWDRSETQYF
>TRBV20-1|TRBJ2-3|-|-
TGCAGTGCTAGACGGGGGCTAGCGGCTACAGATACGCAGTATTTT
CSARRGLAATDTQYF
>TRBV11-2|TRBJ1-1|few|-
TGTGCCAGCAGCCCGGGGGGATCGGGTAACACTGAAGCTTTCTTT
CASSPGGSGNTEAFF
>TRBV7-2|TRBJ2-1|-|-
TGTGCCAGCAGCTTTCTGGTCCCGAACAATGAGCAGTTCTTC
CASSFLVPNNEQFF
>TRBV7-9|TRBJ2-7|many|TRBD2
TGTGCCAGCAGCTTTCTAGCGGGGGGGCTGGACGAGCAGTACTTC
CASSFLAGGLDEQYF
>TRBV29-1|TRBJ2-7|many|-
TGCAGCGTTCGGGGGCCCTTAACCCACGAGCAGTACTTC
CSVRGPLTHEQYF
>TRBV24-1|TRBJ2-1|-|TRBD2
TGTGCCACCAGTGATTGGGCGGGAGCCTCCTACAATGAGCAGTTCTTC
CATSDWAGASYNEQFF
>TRBV20-1|TRBJ2-7|many|-
TGCAGTGCCAAAATGTACTACGAGCAGTACTTC
CSAKMYYEQYF
>TRBV28|TRBJ2-2|few|-
TGTGCCAGCATGGACAGAACCGGGGAGCTGTTTTTT
CASMDRTGELFF
>TRBV7-2|TRBJ2-1|-|-
TGTGCCAGCAGCCACTTTGTAGGCACGTACAATGAGCAGTTCTTC
CASSHFVGTYNEQFF
>TRBV9|TRBJ2-1|-|TRBD2
TGTGCCAGCAGCCCGGGGACTAGTCGCACTGAGCAGTTCTTC
CASSPGTSRTEQFF
>TRBV14|TRBJ2-4|many|-
TGTGCCAGCAGCCAGTTTGCCAGCCCTCCGAAAAACATTCAGTACTTC
CASSQFASPPKNIQYF
>TRBV6-4|TRBJ1-1|few|-
TGTGCCAGCAGTCCGGGGGACACGAACACTGAAGCTTTCTTT
CASSPGDTNTEAFF
>TRBV25-1|TRBJ2-5|-|TRBD1
TGTGCCAGCAGTGACCGGGACAGGGATTCAGAGACCCAGTACTTC
CASSDRDRDSETQYF
>TRBV4-3|TRBJ2-5|-|TRBD1
TGCGCCAGCAGCCCCGGGACAGGGGTATCGAAGACCCAGTACTTC
CASSPGTGVSKTQYF